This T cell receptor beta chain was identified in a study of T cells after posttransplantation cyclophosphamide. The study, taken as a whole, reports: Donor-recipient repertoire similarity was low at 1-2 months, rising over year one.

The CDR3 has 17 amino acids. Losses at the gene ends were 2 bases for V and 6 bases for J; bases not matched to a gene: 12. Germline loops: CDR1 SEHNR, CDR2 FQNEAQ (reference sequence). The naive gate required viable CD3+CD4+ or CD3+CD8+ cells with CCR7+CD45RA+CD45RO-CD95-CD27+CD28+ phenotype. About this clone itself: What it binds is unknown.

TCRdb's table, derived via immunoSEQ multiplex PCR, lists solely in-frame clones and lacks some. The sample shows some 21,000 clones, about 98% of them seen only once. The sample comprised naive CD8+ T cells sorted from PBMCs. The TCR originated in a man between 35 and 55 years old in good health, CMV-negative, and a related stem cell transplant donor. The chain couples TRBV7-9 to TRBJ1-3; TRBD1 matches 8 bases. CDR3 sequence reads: CASSLLMGGTGQNTIYF. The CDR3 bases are TGTGCCAGCAGCTTACTTATGGGAGGGACAGGACAAAACACCATATATTTT.